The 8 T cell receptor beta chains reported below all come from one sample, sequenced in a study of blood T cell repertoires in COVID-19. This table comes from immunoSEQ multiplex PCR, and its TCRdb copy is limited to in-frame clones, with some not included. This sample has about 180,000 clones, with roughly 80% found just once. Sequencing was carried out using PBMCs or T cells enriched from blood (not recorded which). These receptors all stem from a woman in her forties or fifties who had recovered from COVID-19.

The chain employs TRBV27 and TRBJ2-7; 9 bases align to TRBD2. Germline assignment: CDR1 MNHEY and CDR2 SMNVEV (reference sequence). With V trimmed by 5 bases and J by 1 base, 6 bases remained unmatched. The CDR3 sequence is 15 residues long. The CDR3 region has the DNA TGTGCCAGCAGTGATCGGACTAGCGTGTCCTACGAGCAGTACTTC. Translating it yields CASSDRTSVSYEQYF.

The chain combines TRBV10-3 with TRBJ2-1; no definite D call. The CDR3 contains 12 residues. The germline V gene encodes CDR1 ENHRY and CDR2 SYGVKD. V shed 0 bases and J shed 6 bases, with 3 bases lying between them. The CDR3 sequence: CAISESRNEQFF. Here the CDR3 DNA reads TGTGCCATCAGTGAGTCTCGCAATGAGCAGTTCTTC.

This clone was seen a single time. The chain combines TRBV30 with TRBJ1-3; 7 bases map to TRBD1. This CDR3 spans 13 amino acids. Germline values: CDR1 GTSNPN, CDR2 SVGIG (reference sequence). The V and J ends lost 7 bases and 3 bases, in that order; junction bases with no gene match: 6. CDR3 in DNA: TGTGCCTCTTACAGGGGCGGTGGAAACACCATATATTTT. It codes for CASYRGGGNTIYF.

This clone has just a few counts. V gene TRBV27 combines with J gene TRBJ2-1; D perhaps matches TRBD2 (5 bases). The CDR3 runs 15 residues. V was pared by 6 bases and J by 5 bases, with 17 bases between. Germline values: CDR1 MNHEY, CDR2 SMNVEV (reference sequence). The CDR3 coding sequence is TGTGCCAGCAGCCCCCGCCCACTCGGGAACAATGAGCAGTTCTTC. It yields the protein CASSPRPLGNNEQFF.

CDR3 in amino acids: CASSLGSGGEAQYF. CDR3 bases: TGTGCCAGCAGTCTAGGTTCAGGGGGCGAGGCCCAGTACTTC. The chain is built from TRBV7-9 and TRBJ2-5; 8 nucleotides agree with TRBD1. The V gene end was trimmed by 6 bases and the J gene end by 9 bases; junction bases not matched to a gene: 12. Germline CDR1 SEHNR, CDR2 FQNEAQ (reference sequence). The CDR3 totals 14 residues.

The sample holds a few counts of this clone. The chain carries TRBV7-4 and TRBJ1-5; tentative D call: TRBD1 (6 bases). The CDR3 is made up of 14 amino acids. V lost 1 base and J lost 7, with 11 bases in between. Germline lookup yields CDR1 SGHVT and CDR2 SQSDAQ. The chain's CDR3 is CASSLDQGFQPQHF. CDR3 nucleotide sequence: TGTGCCAGCAGCTTAGACCAGGGGTTCCAGCCCCAGCATTTT.

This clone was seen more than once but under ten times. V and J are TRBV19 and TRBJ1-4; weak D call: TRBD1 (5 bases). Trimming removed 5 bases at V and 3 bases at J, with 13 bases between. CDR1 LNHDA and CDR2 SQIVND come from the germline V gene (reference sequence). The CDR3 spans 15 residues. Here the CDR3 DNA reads TGTGCCAGTAGTCTCCGGACAACCCCTAATGAAAAACTGTTTTTT. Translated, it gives CASSLRTTPNEKLFF.

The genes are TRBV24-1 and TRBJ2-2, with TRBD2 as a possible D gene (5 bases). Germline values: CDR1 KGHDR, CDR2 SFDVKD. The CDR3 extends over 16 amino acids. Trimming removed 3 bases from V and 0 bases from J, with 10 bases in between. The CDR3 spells CATSDNGLANTGELFF. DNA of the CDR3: TGTGCCACCAGTGATAACGGACTGGCGAACACCGGGGAGCTGTTTTTT.